The subject of this entry is one TCR beta chain. V was cut by 7 bases and J by 2 bases, with 24 bases left in between. CDR3 length: 17 residues. Germline V gene sequence: CDR1 DFQATT, CDR2 SNEGSKA (reference sequence). This sample is drawn from a study of early T cells in non-severe SARS-CoV-2 infection. Study summary: The input, bulk RNA from unsorted whole blood, was sequenced, and chains were unpaired.

Unique molecular identifiers were affixed to single, distinct cDNA molecules. TCRdb re-derived calls from the 5' RACE reads in MiXCR, one entry per CDR3 protein. The sample has 100,000 to 150,000 distinct CDR3 sequences; about 15% are singletons. The source of this sequence is an adult who was a healthcare worker with PCR-confirmed SARS-CoV-2 infection or an uninfected control (not recorded which). J is TRBJ1-5 and V is TRBV20-1, with a weak D call TRBD1 (5 bases). The sequenced sample was whole blood. Written as DNA, the CDR3 is TGCAGTGTTCGAGGGGTAGGAGGGAGTTCAGGCAATCAGCCCCAGCATTTT. This sequence encodes CSVRGVGGSSGNQPQHF.